One sample yielded the 12 T cell receptor beta chains listed below, sequenced in a study of T cell clones after liver transplantation. Here immunoSEQ multiplex PCR was the method, and the copy in TCRdb shows in-frame clones only, minus some. Found here are roughly 80,000 clones, over 65% of them singletons; the top ten hold over 2.5%. The specimen comprised CD4+ T cells from blood, sampled at the 22-month timepoint. These receptors all come from a human patient who received a liver transplant. Some T cells may be the graft donor's.

This clone has only a few counts. V is TRBV7-3 and J is TRBJ2-2, with 7 bases matching TRBD2. Germline V CDR1 and CDR2: SGHTA, FQGTGA. The V gene end was trimmed by 4 bases and the J gene end by 6 bases; junction bases not matched to a gene: 8. The CDR3 runs to 15 residues. The CDR3 reads CASSSSASGAGELFF. CDR3 sequence (DNA): TGTGCCAGCAGCTCCTCTGCCAGCGGGGCCGGGGAGCTGTTTTTT.

The chain combines TRBV5-1 with TRBJ2-5, with D perhaps matching TRBD1 or TRBD2 (6 bases each). Trimming removed 4 bases at V and 5 bases at J, with 18 bases between. CDR3 size: 15 residues. Germline-derived CDR1 and CDR2 are SGHRS and YFSETQ. The CDR3 nucleotides are TGCGCCAGCAGCCCCCTGGAGGGGGGCTGGGAGACCCAGTACTTC. It codes for CASSPLEGGWETQYF.

The rearrangement joins TRBV7-9 to TRBJ2-5; D is undetermined. Looked up from germline, CDR1 is SEHNR and CDR2 is FQNEAQ (reference sequence). V lost 1 base and J lost 4, with 4 bases in between. This CDR3 region has 12 residues. The CDR3 DNA follows: TGTGCCAGCAGCTTAGTGGGAGAGACCCAGTACTTC. Its translation is CASSLVGETQYF. The full variable domain, completed using reference TRBV7-9 and TRBJ2-5, is DTGVSQNPRHKITKRGQNVTFRCDPISEHNRLYWYRQTLGQGPEFLTYFQNEAQLEKSRLLSDRFSAERPKGSFSTLEIQRTEQGDSAMYLCASSLVGETQYFGPGTRLLVL.

This chain uses TRBV2 with TRBJ1-1; maybe TRBD1 (6 bases). This CDR3 is built from 15 residues. V dropped 2 bases and J dropped 4 bases, with 14 bases sitting between them. The germline V gene encodes CDR1 SNHLY and CDR2 FYNNEI. CDR3 coding DNA: TGTGCCAGCAGTGAAATTGCGGGGGGCGGCACTGAAGCTTTCTTT. Protein: CASSEIAGGGTEAFF.

The V and J genes are TRBV18 and TRBJ1-5; 7 bases fit TRBD1. From germline, CDR1 is KGHSH and CDR2 LQKENI. The CDR3 sequence is 14 residues long. V shed 3 bases and J 7 bases; nucleotides not matched to a gene: 6. In DNA form, the CDR3 reads TGTGCCAGCTCACCCGCAGGGGGACGACAGCCCCAGCATTTT. It specifies CASSPAGGRQPQHF.

The CDR3 is CASSLSPRGEQFF. CDR3 nucleotide sequence: TGTGCCAGCAGCTTATCCCCGAGGGGTGAGCAGTTCTTC. This chain links TRBV7-2 with TRBJ2-1; either TRBD1 or TRBD2 may supply D (5 bases each). The CDR3 length is 13 residues. Trimming shortened V by 2 bases and J by 9 bases, and 11 bases separated the two germline ends. In germline, CDR1 is SGHTA, CDR2 FQGNSA.

The rearrangement links TRBV5-1 to TRBJ2-7; 7 bases align to TRBD1. Germline V gene lookup returns CDR1 SGHRS and CDR2 YFSETQ. The CDR3 runs to 15 residues. The trim removed 5 bases at V and 5 bases at J, leaving 13 bases unmatched. Written as DNA, the CDR3 is TGCGCCAGCAGAAACACCGGGACAGCTCGCGACGAGCAGTACTTC. Translated: CASRNTGTARDEQYF.

V gene TRBV6-1 combines with J gene TRBJ1-2; D is ambiguous. Trimming took off 6 bases at V and 2 bases at J, with 7 bases between the two ends. From germline, CDR1 is MNHNS and CDR2 SASEGT. CDR3 length equals 12 residues. The CDR3 here is CASRVVNYGYTF. The CDR3 DNA reads TGTGCCAGCAGGGTCGTCAACTATGGCTACACCTTC.

The gene calls are TRBV28 and TRBJ1-1; no definite D call. V dropped 8 bases and J dropped 5 bases, with 15 bases sitting between them. Germline V gene lookup returns CDR1 MDHEN and CDR2 SYDVKM. The CDR3 is made up of 13 amino acids. This CDR3 reads CASWSGLTTEAFF. Here the CDR3 DNA reads TGTGCCAGCTGGAGTGGGCTAACTACTGAAGCTTTCTTT.

This clone appeared a few times. The chain employs TRBV7-9 and TRBJ2-2, with no clear D. The germline V gene encodes CDR1 SEHNR and CDR2 FQNEAQ (reference sequence). Trimming removed 5 bases from V and 3 bases from J, with 10 bases in between. The length of the CDR3 is 14 residues. In DNA form, the CDR3 reads TGTGCCAGCAGCCACGATACGGACACCGGGGAGCTGTTTTTT. This translates into CASSHDTDTGELFF. The full variable domain, with the rest looked up from reference TRBV7-9 and TRBJ2-2, is DTGVSQNPRHKITKRGQNVTFRCDPISEHNRLYWYRQTLGQGPEFLTYFQNEAQLEKSRLLSDRFSAERPKGSFSTLEIQRTEQGDSAMYLCASSHDTDTGELFFGEGSRLTVL.

The gene calls are TRBV27 and TRBJ1-2, with D tentatively TRBD1 (6 bases). Trimming removed 1 base from V and 7 bases from J, with 10 bases in between. CDR1 MNHEY and CDR2 SMNVEV come from the germline V gene (reference sequence). The CDR3 is 13 residues long. CDR3 bases: TGTGCCAGCAGTTTATGGACAGCTAGTGGCTACACCTTC. Encoded protein: CASSLWTASGYTF.

The rearrangement joins TRBV4-1 to TRBJ2-3, with no clear D. Germline loops: CDR1 MGHRA, CDR2 YSYEKL. V lost 0 bases to trimming and J lost 4 bases, with 8 bases between them. This CDR3 is 14 amino acids long. This CDR3 reads CASSQEAVADTQYF. In DNA form, the CDR3 reads TGCGCCAGCAGCCAAGAGGCCGTAGCAGATACGCAGTATTTT.